This TCR beta chain was obtained from a study of CD8+ T cells in alopecia areata. On the study more broadly: Each of the treated patients was given oral tofacitinib, 5 to 10 mg twice daily, for moderate-to-severe alopecia areata. Points from the study as a whole: Patients shared TCRs less clearly than mice did, possibly owing to HLA. Compared with normal scalp, lesional scalp had higher clonality and more expanded CD8+ clones.

The germline V and J ends were trimmed by 3 bases and 3 bases, with 4 bases remaining between them. The CDR3 is 12 amino acids. Germline values: CDR1 SGHDN, CDR2 FVKESK. It was cDNA, reverse transcribed from extracted RNA, that served as the sequencing template. Sequenced by immunoSEQ multiplex PCR; TCRdb stores in-frame clones only, minus some. The data contain over 95,000 clones, more than 35% of them singletons. On this clone: Its antigen is unidentified.

Sequencing was performed on CD4+ T cells sorted from blood. This receptor was identified in a human donor with alopecia areata. The chain recombines TRBV14 with TRBJ2-3; no firm D call. The CDR3 DNA is TGTGCCAGCAGCCAGATAACAGATACGCAGTATTTT. Encoded protein: CASSQITDTQYF. The full variable domain, completed using reference TRBV14 and TRBJ2-3, is EAGVTQFPSHSVIEKGQTVTLRCDPISGHDNLYWYRRVMGKEIKFLLHFVKESKQDESGMPNNRFLAERTGGTYSTLKVQPAELEDSGVYFCASSQITDTQYFGPGTRLTVL.